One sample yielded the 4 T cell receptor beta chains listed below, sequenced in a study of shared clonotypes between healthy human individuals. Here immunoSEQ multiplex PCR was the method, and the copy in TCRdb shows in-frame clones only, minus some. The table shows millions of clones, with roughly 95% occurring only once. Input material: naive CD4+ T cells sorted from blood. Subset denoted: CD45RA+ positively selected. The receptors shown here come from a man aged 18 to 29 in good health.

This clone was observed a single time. The CDR3 is CASRRDSSYNEQFF. In nucleotides, the CDR3 is TGTGCCAGCAGGAGGGATAGCTCCTACAATGAGCAGTTCTTC. The chain joins TRBV7-2 to TRBJ2-1; possible D gene TRBD2, 5 bases. The length of the CDR3 is 14 residues. Germline V gives CDR1 SGHTA, CDR2 FQGNSA. V was trimmed by 6 bases and J by 0 bases, leaving 9 bases between them.

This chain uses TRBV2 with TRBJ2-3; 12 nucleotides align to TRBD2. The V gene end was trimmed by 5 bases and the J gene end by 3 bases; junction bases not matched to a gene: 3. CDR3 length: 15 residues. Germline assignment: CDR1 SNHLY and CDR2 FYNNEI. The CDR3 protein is CASSPGTSGTDTQYF. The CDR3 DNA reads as TGTGCCAGCAGTCCCGGGACTAGCGGGACAGATACGCAGTATTTT.

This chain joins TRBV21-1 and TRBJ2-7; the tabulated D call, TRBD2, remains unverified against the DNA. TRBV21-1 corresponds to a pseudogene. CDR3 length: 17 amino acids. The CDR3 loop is CASSNEMERLRTYEQYF. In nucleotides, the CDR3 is TGTGCCAGCAGCAACGAGATGGAGCGGCTCCGGACCTACGAGCAGTACTTC.

The CDR3 reads CASSSIGQDYTGELFF. The CDR3, as DNA: TGTGCCAGCAGCTCAATTGGGCAGGATTACACCGGGGAGCTGTTTTTT. The rearrangement links TRBV7-9 to TRBJ2-2; unclear D gene. The CDR3 is 16 residues long. V was trimmed by 4 bases and J by 3 bases, leaving 15 bases between them. Germline loops: CDR1 SEHNR, CDR2 FQNEAQ (reference sequence).